One sample yielded the 12 T cell receptor beta chains listed below, sequenced in a study of blood T cell repertoires in COVID-19. TCRdb keeps only in-frame clones here, not all; method: immunoSEQ multiplex PCR. The table shows approximately 200,000 clones, with 65% to 85% occurring only once. Sequencing used peripheral blood. The receptors come from a man in his sixties with active or convalescent COVID-19.

This clone occurred once. The chain is built from TRBV30 and TRBJ1-5; D might be TRBD1 (6 bases). Germline values: CDR1 GTSNPN, CDR2 SVGIG (reference sequence). This CDR3 comprises 14 residues. The germline V and J ends were trimmed by 4 bases and 4 bases, with 14 bases remaining between them. The DNA for the CDR3 is TGTGCCTGGACACTCAGGGGCGGGAATCAGCCCCAGCATTTT. Protein: CAWTLRGGNQPQHF.

The gene calls are TRBV5-6 and TRBJ2-5; TRBD2 might be the D (6 bases). Trimming stripped 1 base from V and 3 bases from J, with 7 bases between. Germline V gives CDR1 SGHDT, CDR2 YYEEEE. The CDR3 is 13 residues long. DNA for the CDR3: TGTGCCAGCAGCTTGTGGGGGGAAGAGACCCAGTACTTC. Encoded protein: CASSLWGEETQYF. Complete variable domain (other parts from reference TRBV5-6 and TRBJ2-5): DAGVTQSPTHLIKTRGQQVTLRCSPKSGHDTVSWYQQALGQGPQFIFQYYEEEERQRGNFPDRFSGHQFPNYSSELNVNALLLGDSALYLCASSLWGEETQYFGPGTRLLVL.

This chain uses TRBV6-6 with TRBJ1-2; the D is unclear. The CDR3 totals 14 residues. Germline V lookup: CDR1 MNHNY, CDR2 SVGAGI (reference sequence). V was pared by 0 bases and J by 3 bases, with 8 bases between. The CDR3 sequence: CASSYSPRYYGYTF. In nucleotides, the CDR3 is TGTGCCAGCAGTTACTCCCCTAGATACTATGGCTACACCTTC.

The rearrangement joins TRBV3-1 (or the pseudogene TRBV3-2) to TRBJ1-6; D unclear. Germline loops: CDR1 LGHDT, CDR2 YNNKEL (reference sequence). V was cut by 3 bases and J by 8 bases, with 5 bases left in between. The CDR3 is made up of 12 amino acids. The CDR3 reads CASSHRYSPLHF. The CDR3 DNA reads as TGTGCCAGCAGCCACCGGTATTCACCCCTCCACTTT.

CDR3 bases: TGCGCCAGCAGCCCCGGGACAGGGGTCTACGAGCAGTACTTC. Translated: CASSPGTGVYEQYF. The chain carries TRBV5-1 and TRBJ2-7, with 10 positions matching TRBD1. Germline V CDR1 and CDR2: SGHRS, YFSETQ. This CDR3 region has 14 residues. V lost 4 bases to trimming and J lost 3 bases; unmatched junction nucleotides: 4.

The V gene is TRBV29-1, the J gene TRBJ2-2; 13 bases agree with TRBD2. Trimming removed 5 bases from V and 0 bases from J; junction bases left unmatched: 3. CDR3 length equals 16 residues. Looked up from germline, CDR1 is SQVTM and CDR2 is ANQGSEA. The CDR3 nucleotides read TGCAGCGTTAACGGACTAGCGGGAGCGAACACCGGGGAGCTGTTTTTT. Its translation: CSVNGLAGANTGELFF.

The J gene is TRBJ2-2, the V gene TRBV9; 8 nucleotides align to TRBD1. Trimming removed 2 bases from V and 4 bases from J; junction bases left unmatched: 10. This CDR3 is built from 17 residues. Germline V gene lookup returns CDR1 SGDLS and CDR2 YYNGEE. CDR3 protein: CASSVNRWDRSTGELFF. The CDR3 DNA sequence: TGTGCCAGCAGCGTTAACAGGTGGGACAGGTCCACCGGGGAGCTGTTTTTT.

V gene TRBV11-3 combines with J gene TRBJ2-7, with TRBD1 as a possible D gene (5 bases). Trimming pared 1 base from V and 5 bases from J, leaving 18 bases between. Per the germline V gene, CDR1 is SGHNT and CDR2 is YENEEA. CDR3 length: 16 residues. The CDR3 protein is CASSLGGRGAVHEQYF. CDR3 bases: TGTGCCAGCAGCTTAGGTGGTAGGGGCGCAGTCCACGAGCAGTACTTC.

V gene TRBV14 combines with J gene TRBJ1-3; 7 bases fit TRBD1. J was trimmed by 0 bases and V by 8 bases; bases with no gene match: 1. Per germline, CDR1 SGHDN and CDR2 FVKESK. This CDR3 comprises 13 residues. As DNA, the CDR3 is TGTGCCAGCGGGACAGACTCTGGAAACACCATATATTTT. It yields the protein CASGTDSGNTIYF.

This chain connects TRBV29-1 to TRBJ1-5; TRBD1 agrees at 9 bases. Germline V lookup: CDR1 SQVTM, CDR2 ANQGSEA. The CDR3 covers 14 residues. V was pared by 5 bases and J by 6 bases, with 8 bases of the junction left unmatched. DNA for the CDR3: TGCAGCGTTTCTCAGGGGACAGGGCTTCAGCCCCAGCATTTT. As protein: CSVSQGTGLQPQHF.

The chain has TRBV6-6 and TRBJ2-1, with D perhaps matching TRBD1 (6 bases). The CDR3 has 16 residues. V lost 5 bases and J 3 bases, leaving 17 bases between the germline ends. The germline V gene has CDR1 MNHNY and CDR2 SVGAGI (reference sequence). The CDR3 region is CASSRNRERNYNEQFF. CDR3 sequence (DNA): TGTGCCAGCAGTAGAAACAGGGAAAGAAACTACAATGAGCAGTTCTTC.

This clone was counted many times. The chain combines TRBV6-5 with TRBJ2-7; D perhaps matches TRBD2 (5 bases). Trimming cost V 6 bases and J 2 bases, with 11 bases left between them. Looked up from germline, CDR1 is MNHEY and CDR2 is SVGAGI. The CDR3 runs 13 residues. CDR3 in DNA: TGTGCCAGCAGGAGGGCGGGTCCCTACGAGCAGTACTTC. This gives the protein CASRRAGPYEQYF.